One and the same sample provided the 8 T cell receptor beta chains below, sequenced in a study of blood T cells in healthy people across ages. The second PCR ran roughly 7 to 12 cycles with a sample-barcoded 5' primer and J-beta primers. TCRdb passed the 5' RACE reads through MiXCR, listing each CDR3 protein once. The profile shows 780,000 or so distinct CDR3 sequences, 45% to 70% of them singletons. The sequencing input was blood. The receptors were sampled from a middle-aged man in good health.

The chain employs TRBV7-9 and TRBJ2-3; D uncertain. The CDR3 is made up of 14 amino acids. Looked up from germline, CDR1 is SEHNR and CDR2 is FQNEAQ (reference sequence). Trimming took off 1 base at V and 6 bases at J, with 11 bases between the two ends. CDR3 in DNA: TGTGCCAGCAGCTTAGGCCTAGTAATGGATACGCAGTATTTT. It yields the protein CASSLGLVMDTQYF.

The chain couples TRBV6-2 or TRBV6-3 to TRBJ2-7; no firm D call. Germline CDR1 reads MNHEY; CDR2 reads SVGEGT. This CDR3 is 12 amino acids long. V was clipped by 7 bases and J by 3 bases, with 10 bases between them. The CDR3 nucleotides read TGTGCCAGCACAAGACACCTCTACGAGCAGTACTTC. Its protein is CASTRHLYEQYF.

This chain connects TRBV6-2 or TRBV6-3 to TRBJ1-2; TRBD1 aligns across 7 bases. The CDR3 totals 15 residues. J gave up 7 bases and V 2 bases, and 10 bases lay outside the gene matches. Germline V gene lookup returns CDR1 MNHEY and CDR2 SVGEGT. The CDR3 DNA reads TGTGCCAGCAGTTACGACACAGGGGAGGCGAGTGGCTACACCTTC. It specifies CASSYDTGEASGYTF.

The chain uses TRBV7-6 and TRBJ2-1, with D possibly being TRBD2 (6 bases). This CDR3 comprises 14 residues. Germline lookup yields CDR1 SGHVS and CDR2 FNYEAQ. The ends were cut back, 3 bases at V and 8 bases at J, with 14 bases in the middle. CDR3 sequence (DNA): TGTGCCAGCAGCTTCGCGGGGAGAGGTGATGAGCAGTTCTTC. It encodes CASSFAGRGDEQFF.

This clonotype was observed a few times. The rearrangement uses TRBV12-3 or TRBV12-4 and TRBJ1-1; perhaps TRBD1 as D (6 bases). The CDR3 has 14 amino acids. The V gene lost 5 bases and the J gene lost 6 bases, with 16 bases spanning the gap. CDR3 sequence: CASSRRTAGSEAFF. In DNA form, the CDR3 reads TGTGCCAGCAGTCGAAGGACAGCCGGATCTGAAGCTTTCTTT.

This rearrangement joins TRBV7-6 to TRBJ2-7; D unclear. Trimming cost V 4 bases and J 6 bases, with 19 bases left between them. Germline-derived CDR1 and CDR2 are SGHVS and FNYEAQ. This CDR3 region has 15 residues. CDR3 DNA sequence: TGTGCCAGCAGCTCCAATAAGGGTCTGGCCTCCGAGCAGTACGTC. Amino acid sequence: CASSSNKGLASEQYV.

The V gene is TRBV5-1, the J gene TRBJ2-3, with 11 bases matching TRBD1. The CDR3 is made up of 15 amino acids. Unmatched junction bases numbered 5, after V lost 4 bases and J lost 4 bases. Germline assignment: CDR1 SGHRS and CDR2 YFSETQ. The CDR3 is CASSQDRGLSDTQYF. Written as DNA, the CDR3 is TGCGCCAGCAGCCAGGACAGGGGGCTGTCAGATACGCAGTATTTT.

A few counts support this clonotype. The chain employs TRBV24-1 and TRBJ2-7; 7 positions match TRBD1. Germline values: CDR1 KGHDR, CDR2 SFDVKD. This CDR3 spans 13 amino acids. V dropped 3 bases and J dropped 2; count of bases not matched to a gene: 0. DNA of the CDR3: TGTGCCACCAGTGATACAGGGGCCTACGAGCAGTACTTC. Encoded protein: CATSDTGAYEQYF.